The sequence of this T cell receptor beta chain was determined in a study of blood T cell repertoires in COVID-19. Study-level background: The United States, Italy and Spain provided the acute and convalescent COVID-19 samples. PBMCs, B-cell-depleted T cells, or T cells provided the cDNA or gDNA that made up the material.

Per the study methods: Amplification of reference gene primers was used by the study to estimate nucleated cell counts. Method: immunoSEQ multiplex PCR; TCRdb's copy keeps in-frame clones and lacks some. The DNA was the basis for D and trimming; V, J and clone size are from that table. The sample has 430,000 or so clones; approximately 88% are singletons. Donors in Cohort 3 counted as recovered after two negative PCRs, clearance, or symptom resolution. Per germline, CDR1 SGDLS and CDR2 YYNGEE. V was pared by 4 bases and J by 4 bases, with 11 bases of the junction left unmatched. The CDR3 covers 16 residues.

This chain links TRBV9 with TRBJ2-7, with 10 positions matching TRBD1. The source is a woman in her thirties or forties who had recovered from COVID-19. The sequenced sample was PBMCs or T cells enriched from blood (not recorded which). The CDR3 sequence: CASSLPRDRGEYEQYF. CDR3 coding DNA: TGTGCCAGCAGCTTACCCAGGGACAGGGGTGAATACGAGCAGTACTTC.